Presented here are 20 T cell receptor beta chains from one specimen sequenced in a study of Ad26.COV2.S vaccination and SARS-CoV-2 variants (dated by TCRdb to 2020 to 2022). Library generation was performed with the immunoSEQ multiplex PCR assay. TCRdb limited this immuneACCESS table to in-frame rearrangements with V and J called. A share of clones is missing; checked studies link under half to unresolved V genes, and the rest is unexplained. This sample has 200,000 to 250,000 clones in its table, and over 75% of those were observed once. The top ten hold roughly a tenth of the sample. The treatment or condition label on this specimen signifies: approximately 18 received Ad26.COV2.S at low or high dose, single or two shots; roughly 5 received placebo; per-sample allocation not given. Repertoires of vaccine and placebo recipients were sequenced from samples taken on day 63 after the first injection.

Sequenced here: peripheral blood, sampled in a trial of Ad26.COV2.S vaccine versus placebo. These TCRs come from a person between 18 and 60 years old who received the Ad26.COV2.S COVID-19 vaccine or a placebo.

The rearrangement links TRBV7-8 to TRBJ2-2; 7 bases map to TRBD2. This CDR3 is 16 amino acids long. The V gene end was trimmed by 3 bases and the J gene end by 5 bases; junction bases not matched to a gene: 9. Germline V gene sequence: CDR1 SGHVS, CDR2 FQNEAQ. CDR3 sequence reads: CASSFLRLATTGELFF. The CDR3 DNA follows: TGTGCCAGCAGCTTCCTGAGACTAGCTACGACCGGGGAGCTGTTTTTT.

The chain joins TRBV27 to TRBJ2-3, with 7 bases lining up with TRBD1. Trimming removed 5 bases from V and 0 bases from J; junction bases left unmatched: 14. Germline values: CDR1 MNHEY, CDR2 SMNVEV (reference sequence). This CDR3 region has 18 residues. Here the CDR3 DNA reads TGTGCCAGCAGTCCCCCCGCACAGGGGATTCTTAGCACAGATACGCAGTATTTT. Residues: CASSPPAQGILSTDTQYF.

Worth noting for this clone: Other DNA sequences in this sample translate to the same CDR3. The CDR3 DNA follows: TGCGCCAGCAGCTTGGTCCCGGGAACCTACGAGCAGTACTTC. Translating gives CASSLVPGTYEQYF. The J gene is TRBJ2-7, the V gene TRBV5-1; D may be TRBD2 (5 bases). Germline CDR1 and CDR2: SGHRS and YFSETQ. This CDR3 has 14 amino acids. V was clipped by 0 bases and J by 2 bases, with 9 bases between them.

The chain combines TRBV10-3 with TRBJ2-1; D gene uncertain. Germline CDR1 reads ENHRY; CDR2 reads SYGVKD. Between the trimmed V and J ends, which lost 10 bases and 12 bases, there was a span of 16 bases. There are 11 residues in the CDR3. CDR3 region: CATATEAWQFF. The CDR3 nucleotides read TGTGCCACAGCCACAGAAGCCTGGCAGTTCTTC.

This clone was seen just once. This sequence joins TRBV6-2 or TRBV6-3 and TRBJ2-1; TRBD2 might be the D (5 bases). Germline V gene lookup returns CDR1 MNHEY and CDR2 SVGEGT. V was clipped by 5 bases and J by 8 bases, with 10 bases between them. The CDR3 totals 12 residues. CDR3 residues: CASSAGPDEQFF. The DNA for the CDR3 is TGTGCCAGCAGTGCGGGTCCGGATGAGCAGTTCTTC.

This chain connects TRBV2 to TRBJ2-7, with 9 bases that match TRBD2. CDR3 length: 15 amino acids. Germline CDR1 and CDR2: SNHLY and FYNNEI. Germline trimming cut 6 bases from V and 1 base from J; bases unmatched to any gene: 7. The CDR3 nucleotides read TGTGCCAGCAGGAGGCGAGCGGGAGGATCCTACGAGCAGTACTTC. Translation gives CASRRRAGGSYEQYF.

The chain uses TRBV9 and TRBJ2-7; perhaps TRBD2 as D (5 bases). The V end lost 0 bases, the J end lost 1 base, and 8 bases lay between the germline ends. The CDR3 spans 14 residues. CDR1 is SGDLS, CDR2 YYNGEE, per germline. In nucleotides, the CDR3 is TGTGCCAGCAGCGTAGAGTGGACTTCCTACGAGCAGTACTTC. Translating it yields CASSVEWTSYEQYF.

The chain carries TRBV7-2 and TRBJ2-5; D is uncertain. The germline CDR1 and CDR2 sequences are SGHTA and FQGNSA. Trimming pared 5 bases from V and 1 base from J, leaving 11 bases between. The CDR3 totals 14 residues. CDR3 DNA sequence: TGTGCCAGCAGCCTTTCGACCTCCCAAGAGACCCAGTACTTC. Translation gives CASSLSTSQETQYF. The complete variable domain, with remaining parts taken from reference TRBV7-2 and TRBJ2-5, reads GAGVSQSPSNKVTEKGKDVELRCDPISGHTALYWYRQSLGQGLEFLIYFQGNSAPDKSGLPSDRFSAERTGGSVSTLTIQRTQQEDSAVYLCASSLSTSQETQYFGPGTRLLVL.

A single count supports this clone. The chain joins TRBV21-1 to TRBJ1-5; the table names TRBD1, a call not compared with the DNA. TRBV21-1 constitutes a pseudogene. The CDR3 is made up of 16 amino acids. The CDR3 region has the DNA TGTGCCAGCAGCAAAAGGATTGGGACATCCAATCAGCCCCAGCATTTT. This gives the protein CASSKRIGTSNQPQHF.

The V and J genes are TRBV7-2 and TRBJ2-1; D ambiguous. The germline V gene has CDR1 SGHTA and CDR2 FQGNSA. This CDR3 region has 14 residues. Trimming shortened V by 0 bases and J by 11 bases, and 14 bases separated the two germline ends. For the CDR3, the DNA is TGTGCCAGCAGCTTAGCGGCCCTGGGCGAGAAGCAGTTCTTC. Translated, it gives CASSLAALGEKQFF.

The J gene is TRBJ2-7, the V gene TRBV4-1; D perhaps matches TRBD1 (6 bases). CDR3 length equals 16 residues. The germline CDR1 and CDR2 sequences are MGHRA and YSYEKL. V was trimmed by 0 bases and J by 2 bases, leaving 14 bases between them. The CDR3: CASSQDWTARTYEQYF. CDR3 DNA sequence: TGCGCCAGCAGCCAAGATTGGACAGCCAGGACCTACGAGCAGTACTTC.

In its sample, this clone was seen once. The chain links TRBV27 to TRBJ2-3; TRBD2 matches 8 bases. CDR1 is MNHEY and CDR2 is SMNVEV in the germline V gene (reference sequence). The CDR3 runs to 17 residues. With 4 bases clipped from V and 2 bases from J, the junction kept 11 bases outside the gene matches. This CDR3 is CASSSRGAGGPTDTQYF. CDR3 DNA: TGTGCCAGCAGTTCACGGGGGGCGGGGGGCCCCACAGATACGCAGTATTTT.

The chain links TRBV6-2 or TRBV6-3 to TRBJ1-4, with D possibly being TRBD1 (5 bases). V lost 2 bases and J 7 bases, leaving 20 bases between the germline ends. The CDR3 runs to 17 residues. The germline V gene has CDR1 MNHEY and CDR2 SVGEGT. CDR3 bases: TGTGCCAGCAGTTACGCCCTATTCAGAGGGGAGGTTGAAAAACTGTTTTTT. This encodes CASSYALFRGEVEKLFF.

This clone came up a few times. This chain links TRBV6-6 with TRBJ1-1; D might be TRBD1 (5 bases). The V gene's germline CDR1 is MNHNY and CDR2 SVGAGI (reference sequence). Trimming stripped 6 bases from V and 1 base from J, with 12 bases between. This CDR3 comprises 14 residues. The CDR3 DNA reads as TGTGCCAGCAGCACACCCCAGGGGAACACTGAAGCTTTCTTT. This encodes CASSTPQGNTEAFF.

This chain connects TRBV6-6 to TRBJ1-1, with 7 bases that match TRBD1. The CDR3 is 14 residues long. The V and J ends lost 6 bases and 4 bases, in that order; junction bases with no gene match: 8. The germline V gene encodes CDR1 MNHNY and CDR2 SVGAGI (reference sequence). The CDR3 DNA follows: TGTGCCAGCAGGGAGACAGGGAGAGGCACTGAAGCTTTCTTT. Encoded protein: CASRETGRGTEAFF.

The DNA of the CDR3 is TGTGCCAGCAGCTTGGACAGACTAAACACTGAAGCTTTCTTT. This sequence encodes CASSLDRLNTEAFF. The chain links TRBV5-6 to TRBJ1-1; D gene uncertain. Trimming left V 0 bases short and J 2 bases short, with 8 bases between. The germline V gene encodes CDR1 SGHDT and CDR2 YYEEEE. This CDR3 has 14 amino acids.

This clone was detected only a few times. The chain uses TRBV2 and TRBJ2-5; tentative D call: TRBD1 (6 bases). This CDR3 contains 13 residues. Germline assignment: CDR1 SNHLY and CDR2 FYNNEI. Trimming stripped 4 bases from V and 2 bases from J, with 8 bases between. CDR3 sequence (DNA): TGTGCCAGCAGTGGGACAGATCAAGAGACCCAGTACTTC. Translating gives CASSGTDQETQYF.

V usage is TRBV7-8 and J usage is TRBJ2-7; 7 bases are shared with TRBD1. The CDR3 is 15 amino acids. Looked up from germline, CDR1 is SGHVS and CDR2 is FQNEAQ. With V trimmed by 5 bases and J by 4 bases, 11 bases remained unmatched. The CDR3 DNA reads as TGTGCCAGCAGCCCCCGAGGTGACAGGGCATACGAGCAGTACTTC. It yields the protein CASSPRGDRAYEQYF. The entire variable domain, with the rest obtained from reference TRBV7-8 and TRBJ2-7, is as follows: GAGVSQSPRYKVAKRGQDVALRCDPISGHVSLFWYQQALGQGPEFLTYFQNEAQLDKSGLPSDRFFAERPEGSVSTLKIQRTQQEDSAVYLCASSPRGDRAYEQYFGPGTRLTVT.

The genes are TRBV18 and TRBJ1-2, with D hard to call. This CDR3 contains 13 residues. Germline V gene lookup returns CDR1 KGHSH and CDR2 LQKENI. The ends were cut back, 4 bases at V and 3 bases at J, with 9 bases in the middle. In DNA, the CDR3 is TGTGCCAGCTCACAAGACAAGGACTATGGCTACACCTTC. Translating gives CASSQDKDYGYTF. The variable domain in full, completed from reference TRBV18 and TRBJ1-2, reads NAGVMQNPRHLVRRRGQEARLRCSPMKGHSHVYWYRQLPEEGLKFMVYLQKENIIDESGMPKERFSAEFPKEGPSILRIQQVVRGDSAAYFCASSQDKDYGYTFGSGTRLTVV.

V and J are TRBV19 and TRBJ2-7; 8 bases map to TRBD2. V gave up 4 bases and J gave up 4 bases; unmatched junction bases: 9. The V gene's germline CDR1 is LNHDA and CDR2 SQIVND (reference sequence). The CDR3 is 15 amino acids. The CDR3 sequence is CASSRHVGREYEQYF. The CDR3 bases are TGTGCCAGTAGTAGGCATGTCGGGAGGGAGTACGAGCAGTACTTC.